Listed below are T cell receptor beta chains from one sample, sequenced in a study of T-cell memory formation after mild COVID-19. Each CDR3 protein gets one entry after TCRdb re-called the 5' RACE reads with MiXCR. The sample includes 190,000 or so distinct CDR3 sequences, 20% to 25% of them seen just once. Material for sequencing was PBMCs or a T cell subset sorted from them (not recorded which). Every receptor here comes from an adult woman who had mild COVID-19 (a few samples of this study predate the infection). Cell type and time point are not known. CDR3s include the opening cysteine and the closing phenylalanine or tryptophan. D genes are given only for firm matches. Part of the rows lack a size; the others show once, few, many or a class for expanded clones.

J gene	CDR3 length	clone size	V gene	D gene	CDR3 DNA	CDR3 protein
TRBJ2-7	16	-	TRBV12-3/TRBV12-4	TRBD1	TGTGCCAGCAGCCCCGGGACAGGGGGCCCTTTCTACGAGCAGTACTTC	CASSPGTGGPFYEQYF
TRBJ2-7	16	-	TRBV15	TRBD2	TGTGCCACCAGCACCACTAGCGGAATTAAGCCCTACGAGCAGTACTTC	CATSTTSGIKPYEQYF
TRBJ1-2	11	few	TRBV20-1	-	TGCAGTGCTAGGGACCTAGACGGCTACACCTTC	CSARDLDGYTF
TRBJ2-3	15	once	TRBV19	-	TGTGCCAGTAGTTTCCACAGGGAGAGCACAGATACGCAGTATTTT	CASSFHRESTDTQYF
TRBJ1-5	15	few	TRBV10-3	-	TGTGCCATCAGTGAGTCGGCTACGAACAATCAGCCCCAGCATTTT	CAISESATNNQPQHF
TRBJ2-7	15	few	TRBV7-6	TRBD1	TGTGCCAGCAGCTCCCTTCCAGGACAGGCCTACGAGCAGTACTTC	CASSSLPGQAYEQYF
TRBJ2-1	17	few	TRBV7-6	TRBD2	TGTGCCAGCAGCGAAAGGACTAGCGGGGGACCATGGAATGAGCAGTTCTTC	CASSERTSGGPWNEQFF
TRBJ2-1	11	-	TRBV29-1	-	TGCAGCGCCATTGGGATGGCTGAGCAGTTCTTC	CSAIGMAEQFF
TRBJ2-7	16	-	TRBV7-9	TRBD2	TGTGCCAGCAGCCCCACTAGCGGGAATAACCTCTACGAGCAGTACTTC	CASSPTSGNNLYEQYF
TRBJ1-1	15	many	TRBV4-3	-	TGCGCCAGCAGCCAAGACAGGGTGGGGAACACTGAAGCTTTCTTT	CASSQDRVGNTEAFF
TRBJ2-3	15	few	TRBV7-9	-	TGTGCCAGCGGCCCCTGGGGGGAGTTTACAGATACGCAGTATTTT	CASGPWGEFTDTQYF
TRBJ2-1	14	-	TRBV6-2/TRBV6-3	-	TGTGCCAGCAGTTACGTAGTGGGTTTCAATGAGCAGTTCTTC	CASSYVVGFNEQFF
TRBJ1-1	11	-	TRBV7-9	-	TGTGCCAGCAATGGAGTATCTGAAGCTTTCTTT	CASNGVSEAFF
TRBJ2-2	16	-	TRBV5-6	TRBD1	TGTGCCAGCAGCTATGGGACAGGGGGAGTTTCCGGGGAGCTGTTTTTT	CASSYGTGGVSGELFF
TRBJ1-1	14	many	TRBV7-3	TRBD1	TGTGCCAGCAGTACAGGGGGAATGGGGACTGAAGCTTTCTTT	CASSTGGMGTEAFF
TRBJ2-3	13	few	TRBV14	-	TGTGCCAGCAGCCCCGAGTTCACAGATACGCAGTATTTT	CASSPEFTDTQYF
TRBJ2-7	15	-	TRBV7-2	-	TGTGCCAGCAGCTTAGTTTTGGACATTTACTACGAGCAGTACTTC	CASSLVLDIYYEQYF
TRBJ1-2	16	few	TRBV27	-	TGTGCCAGCAGTTTATCCCTCGACACAGGGACCTATGGCTACACCTTC	CASSLSLDTGTYGYTF
TRBJ2-1	13	-	TRBV6-2/TRBV6-3	-	TGTGCCAGCAGCGGGACTCGAAACAATGAGCAGTTCTTC	CASSGTRNNEQFF
TRBJ2-1	15	few	TRBV7-2	TRBD2	TGTGCCAGCACCCCAGTAACTAGCGGGTACAATGAGCAGTTCTTC	CASTPVTSGYNEQFF
TRBJ2-7	17	few	TRBV29-1	TRBD1	TGCAGCGTTGAAGACTGGGGGAAAACAGGGGACCCCTACGAGCAGTACTTC	CSVEDWGKTGDPYEQYF
TRBJ2-1	15	few	TRBV6-4	TRBD2	TGTGCCAGCAGTAAACTAGCGGGAACCTACAATGAGCAGTTCTTC	CASSKLAGTYNEQFF
TRBJ1-6	13	few	TRBV9	-	TGTGCCAGCAGCGGACTTGACAGTTCACCCCTCCACTTT	CASSGLDSSPLHF
TRBJ1-1	15	-	TRBV7-9	-	TGTGCCGGCAGCTCCCTCCCCAGGGGTGACACTGAAGCTTTCTTT	CAGSSLPRGDTEAFF
TRBJ2-7	14	few	TRBV14	-	TGTGCCAGCAGCCAAATTCGGGCTGCCTACGAGCAGTACTTC	CASSQIRAAYEQYF
TRBJ2-1	14	-	TRBV7-6	-	TGTGCCAGCAGCCCGGCCCGCTATTACAATGAGCAGTTCTTC	CASSPARYYNEQFF
TRBJ2-1	12	-	TRBV27	TRBD1	TGTGCCAGCAGTTTAACTGGGGACAGGGGTATCTTC	CASSLTGDRGIF
TRBJ2-3	16	few	TRBV29-1	-	TGCAGCGTTGAAAATTGGACCTCGAGCCAAACAGATACGCAGTATTTT	CSVENWTSSQTDTQYF
TRBJ2-5	16	few	TRBV12-3/TRBV12-4	TRBD2	TGTGCCAGCAGTTTGACTAGCGGGGGGGCCCGGGAGACCCAGTACTTC	CASSLTSGGARETQYF
TRBJ2-1	14	-	TRBV19	TRBD1	TGTGCCAGTAGGTCAGGGGGCAGCTACAATGAGCAGTTCTTC	CASRSGGSYNEQFF
TRBJ2-1	16	-	TRBV5-1	-	TGCGCCAGCAGCTTGGGACTGGCAGCAACTTACAATGAGCAGTTCTTC	CASSLGLAATYNEQFF
TRBJ2-7	16	few	TRBV20-1	TRBD2	TGCAGTGCTAGATCACCAGAGGGACGGGGGGTCTACGAGCAGTACTTC	CSARSPEGRGVYEQYF
TRBJ2-7	14	-	TRBV9	-	TGTGCCAGCAGCCCGAGAGCAGGGGCCCGCGAGCAGTACTTC	CASSPRAGAREQYF
TRBJ2-1	17	-	TRBV28	TRBD2	TGTGCCAGCAGGACTGGACTAGCGGGAGTTCGTTACAATGAGCAGTTCTTC	CASRTGLAGVRYNEQFF
TRBJ1-1	17	-	TRBV14	-	TGTGCCAGCAGCCTACCGAACCGACACCTTTTGAACACTGAAGCTTTCTTT	CASSLPNRHLLNTEAFF
TRBJ1-1	14	few	TRBV20-1	-	TGCAGTGCTAGAGTTGCAGGGACCCCCATTGAAGCTTTCTTT	CSARVAGTPIEAFF
TRBJ1-4	14	-	TRBV30	TRBD1	TGTGCCTGGAACCCGTCGACAGGGGAAGAAAAACTGTTTTTT	CAWNPSTGEEKLFF
TRBJ2-7	13	-	TRBV9	-	TGTGCCACCTCCCGAGGGGCCACCAGCGAGCAGTACTTC	CATSRGATSEQYF
TRBJ1-1	14	-	TRBV19	-	TGTGCCAGTAGTCTCCCTCACCTGAACACTGAAGCTTTCTTT	CASSLPHLNTEAFF
TRBJ2-1	13	few	TRBV7-9	-	TGTGCCAGCAGCTTCGGAGCGCCCAATGAGCAGTTCTTC	CASSFGAPNEQFF
TRBJ2-7	14	few	TRBV6-5	-	TGTGCCAGCACCGGAACAGGGTCTTCCTACGAGCAGTACTTC	CASTGTGSSYEQYF
TRBJ2-5	14	few	TRBV5-1	TRBD1	TGCGCCAGCAGCGCCGGACAGGGGCCAGAGACCCAGTACTTC	CASSAGQGPETQYF
TRBJ2-5	16	-	TRBV6-5	-	TGTGCCAGCAGTAAATGGGAGTCGGGGTACCAAGAGACCCAGTACTTC	CASSKWESGYQETQYF
TRBJ2-1	16	-	TRBV6-5	-	TGTGCCAGCAGTTACTCCCCTAGCGTTACCTACAATGAGCAGTTCTTC	CASSYSPSVTYNEQFF
TRBJ1-6	12	few	TRBV12-3/TRBV12-4	-	TGTGCCAGCGGCACTTGGAATTCACCCCTCCACTTT	CASGTWNSPLHF